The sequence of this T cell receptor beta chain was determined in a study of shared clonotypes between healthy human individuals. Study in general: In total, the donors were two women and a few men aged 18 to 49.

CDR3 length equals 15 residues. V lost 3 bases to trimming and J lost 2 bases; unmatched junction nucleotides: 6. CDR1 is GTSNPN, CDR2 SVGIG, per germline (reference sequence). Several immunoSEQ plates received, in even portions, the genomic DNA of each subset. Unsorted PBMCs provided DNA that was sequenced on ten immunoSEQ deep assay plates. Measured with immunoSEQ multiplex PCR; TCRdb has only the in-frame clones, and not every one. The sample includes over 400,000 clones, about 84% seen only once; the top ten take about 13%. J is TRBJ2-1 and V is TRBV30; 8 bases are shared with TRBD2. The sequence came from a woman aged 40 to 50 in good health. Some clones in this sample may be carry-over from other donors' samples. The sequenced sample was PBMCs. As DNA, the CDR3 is TGTGCCTGGAGGGGGGTAGCGGGACCCTACAATGAGCAGTTCTTC. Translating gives CAWRGVAGPYNEQFF. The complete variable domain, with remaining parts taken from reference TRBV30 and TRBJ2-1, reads SQTIHQWPATLVQPVGSPLSLECTVEGTSNPNLYWYRQAAGRGLQLLFYSVGIGQISSEVPQNLSASRPQDRQFILSSKKLLLSDSGFYLCAWRGVAGPYNEQFFGPGTRLTVL.